This passage covers 10 T cell receptor beta chains from one sample sequenced in a study of tumor-infiltrating lymphocytes in localized non-small cell lung cancer. The repertoire was sequenced with immunoSEQ multiplex PCR; TCRdb's copy has only in-frame clones and lacks some. Of around 7,000 clones in the sample, 60% to 85% were seen once. What was sequenced was uninvolved lung tissue not adjacent to the tumor. The receptors were sampled from a human donor with non-small cell lung cancer.

V is TRBV7-2 and J is TRBJ2-7, with D unresolved. The CDR3 contains 14 residues. Trimming took 5 bases from V and 6 from J, leaving 17 bases between them. Germline lookup yields CDR1 SGHTA and CDR2 FQGNSA. CDR3: CASSVGPTISEQYF. The CDR3 DNA sequence: TGTGCCAGCAGCGTCGGGCCCACGATCTCCGAGCAGTACTTC.

The table lists this clone with a few counts. This chain uses TRBV6-1 with TRBJ1-1; D call uncertain. Per germline, CDR1 MNHNS and CDR2 SASEGT. This CDR3 comprises 13 residues. V was trimmed by 6 bases and J by 4 bases, leaving 12 bases between them. The CDR3 sequence is CASSLGGLTEAFF. The CDR3 region has the DNA TGTGCCAGCAGCCTTGGAGGGCTCACTGAAGCTTTCTTT.

The genes are TRBV5-4 and TRBJ2-2; D remains unclear. The CDR3 is 14 residues long. CDR1 is SGHNT, CDR2 YYREEE, per germline (reference sequence). V was shortened by 4 bases and J by 2 bases, with 9 bases between the two germline ends. The CDR3 bases are TGTGCCAGCAGCCGGTGGTTTAACACCGGGGAGCTGTTTTTT. Translating it yields CASSRWFNTGELFF.

This sequence joins TRBV6-1 and TRBJ2-7; D may be TRBD2 (6 bases). In germline, CDR1 is MNHNS, CDR2 SASEGT. V lost 3 bases to trimming and J lost 4 bases, with 13 bases between them. This CDR3 is built from 14 residues. The CDR3 loop is CASSDPSRGYEQYF. The CDR3 bases are TGTGCCAGCAGTGACCCATCCCGGGGGTACGAGCAGTACTTC.

This chain uses TRBV5-6 with TRBJ1-2, with a possible D match to TRBD1 (6 bases). Deletions cut 4 bases from V and 4 bases from J, with 14 bases between. This CDR3 contains 14 residues. CDR1 and CDR2 from the germline V gene are SGHDT and YYEEEE. The chain's CDR3 is CASSPDRNPYGYTF. The CDR3 DNA sequence: TGTGCCAGCAGCCCCGACAGGAATCCCTATGGCTACACCTTC.

In nucleotides, the CDR3 is TGCAGCGTTGGAAACGGGGGGTACACCGGGGAGCTGTTTTTT. Protein product: CSVGNGGYTGELFF. The rearrangement joins TRBV29-1 to TRBJ2-2; 7 bases map to TRBD2. J gave up 3 bases and V 4 bases, and 5 bases lay outside the gene matches. The length of the CDR3 is 14 residues. Germline CDR1 and CDR2: SQVTM and ANQGSEA.

The chain employs TRBV10-1 and TRBJ2-5; D ambiguous. CDR1 is WNHNN, CDR2 SYGVQD, per germline (reference sequence). This CDR3 contains 13 residues. Trimming left V 4 bases short and J 2 bases short, with 8 bases between. The CDR3 loop reads CASSGSGQETQYF. The DNA of the CDR3 is TGCGCCAGCAGTGGGTCAGGACAAGAGACCCAGTACTTC.

The V gene is TRBV5-6, the J gene TRBJ1-3; possible D gene TRBD1, 5 bases. The length of the CDR3 is 16 residues. Germline CDR1 and CDR2: SGHDT and YYEEEE. V was cut by 4 bases and J by 0 bases, with 14 bases left in between. Here the CDR3 DNA reads TGTGCCAGCAGCCCTACCACCAGGGTCTCTGGAAACACCATATATTTT. Its protein product is CASSPTTRVSGNTIYF.

This chain links TRBV9 with TRBJ2-7; 10 bases align to TRBD2. Germline CDR1 is SGDLS and CDR2 is YYNGEE. The CDR3 totals 17 residues. Trimming cost V 4 bases and J 10 bases; bases outside gene matches: 20. CDR3 in DNA: TGTGCCAGCAGCCCTCCGGGTAGCGGGGGGACTTCGCGACGACAGTACTTC. Protein product: CASSPPGSGGTSRRQYF.

This chain links TRBV15 with TRBJ1-6; 8 bases are shared with TRBD1. V gave up 0 bases and J gave up 0 bases; unmatched junction bases: 7. In germline, CDR1 is LNHNV, CDR2 YYDKDF (reference sequence). CDR3 size: 19 residues. CDR3 amino acids: CATSRDRGTGSSYNSPLHF. The CDR3 DNA follows: TGTGCCACCAGCAGAGATAGGGGGACAGGAAGCTCCTATAATTCACCCCTCCACTTT.